This T cell receptor beta chain was captured by sequencing in a study of prognosis after radiotherapy for stage I lung cancer. Notes on the study in general: The median unique TCR clone count dropped from about 9,200 to 6,500 after stereotactic body radiation therapy.

From genomic DNA, two-round multiplex PCR was used to amplify TCR beta CDR3. The first PCR round targeted every TRBV and TRBJ gene with specific primers. TCRdb re-called the multiplex PCR reads through MiXCR, storing one row per CDR3 protein. The sample lists approximately 22,000 distinct CDR3 sequences, about 42% occurring once. Note on this clonotype: The antigen is undetermined. Compared with germline, one end of the junction differs, possibly owing to a read error.

This CDR3 is built from 15 residues. CDR1 is SGHDN and CDR2 is FVKESK in the germline V gene. On CT and PET/CT, all patients were node-negative, and none had prior chemotherapy, radiotherapy or other malignancies. The source of this sequence is a donor over 45 with non-small cell lung cancer. This chain links TRBV14 with TRBJ2-1; TRBD2 is a possible D gene (6 bases). This sample comprised PBMCs, obtained before or after stereotactic body radiation therapy (not recorded which). This CDR3 is CASNQLAYSYNEQFF. Written as DNA, the CDR3 is TGTGCCAGCAACCAACTAGCTTACTCCTACAATGAGCAGTTCTTC.